This T cell receptor beta chain is from a study of T cells in narcolepsy. Study details: Donors had narcolepsy type 1 or type 2, or were healthy controls. Overall study findings and caveats: Some memory CD4+ repertoires had no autoreactive clone sequences. Same-patient CSF and blood CD4+ T cell clonotypes included HCRT-specific and TRIB2-specific autoreactive ones. Reportedly, autoreactive clonotypes were serially detected in patients' blood but not controls'.

Libraries were prepared by immunoSEQ multiplex PCR; TCRdb keeps only in-frame clonotypes and omits some of them. The sample contains about 12,000 clones, 94% of which appear only once. The V and J ends lost 0 bases and 4 bases, in that order; junction bases with no gene match: 5. CDR1 and CDR2 from the germline V gene are SGHRS and YFSETQ. The CDR3 totals 16 residues. This clone appeared once. As yet, its antigen is unknown. The rearrangement links TRBV5-1 to TRBJ2-5; 11 bases are a match to TRBD2. The sequenced material came from CD45RA- memory CD4+ T cells from PBMCs. This receptor was obtained from a human donor with narcolepsy. CDR3 loop: CASSLAASGRIETQYF. In DNA, the CDR3 is TGCGCCAGCAGCTTGGCGGCTAGCGGGAGGATAGAGACCCAGTACTTC.